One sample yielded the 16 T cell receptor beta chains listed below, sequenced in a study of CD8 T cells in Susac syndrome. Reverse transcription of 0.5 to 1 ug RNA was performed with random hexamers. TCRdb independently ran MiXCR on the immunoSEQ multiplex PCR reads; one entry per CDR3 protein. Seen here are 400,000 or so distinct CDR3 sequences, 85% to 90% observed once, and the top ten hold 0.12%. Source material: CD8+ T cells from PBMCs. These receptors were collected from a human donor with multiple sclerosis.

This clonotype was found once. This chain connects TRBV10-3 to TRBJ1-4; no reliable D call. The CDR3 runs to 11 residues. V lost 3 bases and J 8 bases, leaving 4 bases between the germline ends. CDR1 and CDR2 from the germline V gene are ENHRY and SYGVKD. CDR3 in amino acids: CAISDGEKLFF. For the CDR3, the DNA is TGTGCCATCAGTGACGGCGAAAAACTGTTTTTT.

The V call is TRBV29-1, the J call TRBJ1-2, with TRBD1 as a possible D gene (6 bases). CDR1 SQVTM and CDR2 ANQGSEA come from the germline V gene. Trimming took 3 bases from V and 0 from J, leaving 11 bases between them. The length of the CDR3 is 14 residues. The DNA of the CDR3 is TGCAGCGTTGAGGCCGACAGGACTAACTATGGCTACACCTTC. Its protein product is CSVEADRTNYGYTF.

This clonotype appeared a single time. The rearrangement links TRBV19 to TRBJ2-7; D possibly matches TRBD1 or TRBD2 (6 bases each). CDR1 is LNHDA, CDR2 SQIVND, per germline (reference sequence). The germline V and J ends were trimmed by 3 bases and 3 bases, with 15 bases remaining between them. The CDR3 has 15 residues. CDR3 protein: CASSIDPGASYEQYF. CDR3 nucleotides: TGTGCCAGTAGTATTGATCCGGGGGCAAGCTACGAGCAGTACTTC.

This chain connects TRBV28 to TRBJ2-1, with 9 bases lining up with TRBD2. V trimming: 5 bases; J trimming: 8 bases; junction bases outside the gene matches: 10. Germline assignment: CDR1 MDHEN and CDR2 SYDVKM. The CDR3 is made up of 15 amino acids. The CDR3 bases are TGTGCCAGCAGTACCCTTAGCGGGAGTATGGATGAGCAGTTCTTC. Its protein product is CASSTLSGSMDEQFF.

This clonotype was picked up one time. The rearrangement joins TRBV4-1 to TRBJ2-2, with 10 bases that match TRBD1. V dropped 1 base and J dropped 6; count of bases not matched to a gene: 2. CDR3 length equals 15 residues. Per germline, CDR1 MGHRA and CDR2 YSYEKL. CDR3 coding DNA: TGCGCCAGCAGCCAAGTGGACAGGGGGTCCGGGGAGCTGTTTTTT. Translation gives CASSQVDRGSGELFF.

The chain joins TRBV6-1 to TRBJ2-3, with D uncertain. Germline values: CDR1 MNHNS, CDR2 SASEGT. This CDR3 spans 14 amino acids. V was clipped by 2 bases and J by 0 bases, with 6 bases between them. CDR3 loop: CASSERASTDTQYF. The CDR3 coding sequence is TGTGCCAGCAGTGAACGTGCAAGCACAGATACGCAGTATTTT.

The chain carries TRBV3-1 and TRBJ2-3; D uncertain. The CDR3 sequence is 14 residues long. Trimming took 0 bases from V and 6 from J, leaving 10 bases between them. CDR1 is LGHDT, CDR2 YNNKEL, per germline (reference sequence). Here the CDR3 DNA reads TGTGCCAGCAGCCAAGATAGCAGACCGGATACGCAGTATTTT. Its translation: CASSQDSRPDTQYF.

The CDR3 sequence is CASSPDWSANTGELFF. The CDR3 DNA is TGCGCCAGCAGCCCGGACTGGTCCGCGAACACCGGGGAGCTGTTTTTT. This rearrangement joins TRBV5-1 to TRBJ2-2, with D possibly matching TRBD2 (5 bases). CDR3 size: 16 residues. Trimming pared 4 bases from V and 0 bases from J, leaving 13 bases between. Germline V gene sequence: CDR1 SGHRS, CDR2 YFSETQ.

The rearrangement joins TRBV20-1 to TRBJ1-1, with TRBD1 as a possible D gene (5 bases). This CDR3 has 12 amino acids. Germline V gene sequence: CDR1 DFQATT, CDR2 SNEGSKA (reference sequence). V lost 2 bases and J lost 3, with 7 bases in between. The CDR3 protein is CSARMGDTEAFF. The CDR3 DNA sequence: TGCAGTGCTAGAATGGGGGACACTGAAGCTTTCTTT.

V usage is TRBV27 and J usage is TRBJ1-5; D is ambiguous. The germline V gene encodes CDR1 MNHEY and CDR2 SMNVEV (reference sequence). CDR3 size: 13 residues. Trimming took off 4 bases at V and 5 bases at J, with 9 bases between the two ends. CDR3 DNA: TGTGCCAGCAGTTCCCCCACGTATCAGCCCCAGCATTTT. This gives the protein CASSSPTYQPQHF.

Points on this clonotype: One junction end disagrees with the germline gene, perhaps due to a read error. The CDR3 DNA reads TGTGCCAGCAGCATAGAGGGGGGGGACGAGCAGTACTTC. This translates into CASSIEGGDEQYF. The chain is built from TRBV11-2 and TRBJ2-7; the D gene is possibly TRBD2 (7 bases). From germline, CDR1 is SGHAT and CDR2 FQNNGV. The CDR3 runs to 13 residues.

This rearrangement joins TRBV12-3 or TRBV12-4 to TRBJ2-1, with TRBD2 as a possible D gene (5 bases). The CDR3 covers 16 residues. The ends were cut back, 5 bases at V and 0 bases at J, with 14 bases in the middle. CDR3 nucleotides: TGTGCCAGCAGTGCGGGCCTATCAAGCTCCTACAATGAGCAGTTCTTC. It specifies CASSAGLSSSYNEQFF.

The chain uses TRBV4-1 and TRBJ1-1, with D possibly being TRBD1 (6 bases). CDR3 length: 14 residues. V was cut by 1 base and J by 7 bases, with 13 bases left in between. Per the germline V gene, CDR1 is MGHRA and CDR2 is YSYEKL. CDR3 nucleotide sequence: TGCGCCAGCAGCCAAGCCAGGGGCACGGGTGAAGCTTTCTTT. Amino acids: CASSQARGTGEAFF.

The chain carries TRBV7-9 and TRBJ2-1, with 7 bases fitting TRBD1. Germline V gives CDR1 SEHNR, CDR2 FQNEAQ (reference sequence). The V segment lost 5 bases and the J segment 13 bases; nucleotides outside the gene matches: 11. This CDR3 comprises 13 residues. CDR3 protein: CASSVTDRDQQFF. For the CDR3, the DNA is TGTGCCAGCAGCGTTACCGACAGGGACCAACAGTTCTTC.

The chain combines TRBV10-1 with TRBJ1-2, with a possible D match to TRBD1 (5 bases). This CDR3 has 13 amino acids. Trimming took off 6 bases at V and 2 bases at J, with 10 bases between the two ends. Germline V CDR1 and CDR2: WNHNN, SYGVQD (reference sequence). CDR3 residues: CASSGTMNYGYTF. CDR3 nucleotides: TGCGCCAGCAGCGGGACTATGAACTATGGCTACACCTTC.

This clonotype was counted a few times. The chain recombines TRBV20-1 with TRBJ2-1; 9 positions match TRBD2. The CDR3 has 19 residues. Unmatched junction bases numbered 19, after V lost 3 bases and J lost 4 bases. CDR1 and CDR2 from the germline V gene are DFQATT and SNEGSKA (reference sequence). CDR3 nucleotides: TGCAGTGCTAGCAACCCGCGGGGCGGGGGGGCCGTTTTATACAATGAGCAGTTCTTC. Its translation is CSASNPRGGGAVLYNEQFF.